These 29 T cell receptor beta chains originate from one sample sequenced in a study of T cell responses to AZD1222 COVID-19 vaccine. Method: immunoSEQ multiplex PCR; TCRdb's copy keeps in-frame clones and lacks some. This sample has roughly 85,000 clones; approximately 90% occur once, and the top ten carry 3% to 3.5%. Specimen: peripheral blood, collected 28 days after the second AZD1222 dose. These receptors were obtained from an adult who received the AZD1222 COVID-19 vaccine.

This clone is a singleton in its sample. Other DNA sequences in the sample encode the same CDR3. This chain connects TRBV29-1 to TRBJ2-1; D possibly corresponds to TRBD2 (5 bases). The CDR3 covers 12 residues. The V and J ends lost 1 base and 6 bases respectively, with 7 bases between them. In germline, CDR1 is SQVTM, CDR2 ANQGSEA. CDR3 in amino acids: CSVEGLANEQFF. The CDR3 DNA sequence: TGCAGCGTTGAAGGGCTAGCCAATGAGCAGTTCTTC.

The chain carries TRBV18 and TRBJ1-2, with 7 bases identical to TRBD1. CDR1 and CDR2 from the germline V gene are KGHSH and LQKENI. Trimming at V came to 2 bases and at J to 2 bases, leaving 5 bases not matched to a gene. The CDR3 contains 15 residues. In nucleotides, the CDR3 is TGTGCCAGCTCACCATTGACAGGGCCAAACTATGGCTACACCTTC. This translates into CASSPLTGPNYGYTF.

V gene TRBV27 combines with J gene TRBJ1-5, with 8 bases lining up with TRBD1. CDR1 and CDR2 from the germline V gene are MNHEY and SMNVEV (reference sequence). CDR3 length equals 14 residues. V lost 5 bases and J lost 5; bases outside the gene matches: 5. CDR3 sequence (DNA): TGTGCCAGCAGTGACGGACAGGGACATCAGCCCCAGCATTTT. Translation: CASSDGQGHQPQHF.

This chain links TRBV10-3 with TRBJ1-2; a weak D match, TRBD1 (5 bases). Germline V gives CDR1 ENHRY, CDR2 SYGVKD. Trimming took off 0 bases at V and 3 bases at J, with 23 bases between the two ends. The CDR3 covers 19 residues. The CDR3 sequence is CAISESGRVASTPHYGYTF. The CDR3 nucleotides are TGTGCCATCAGTGAGTCGGGCAGGGTAGCGTCAACACCCCACTATGGCTACACCTTC.

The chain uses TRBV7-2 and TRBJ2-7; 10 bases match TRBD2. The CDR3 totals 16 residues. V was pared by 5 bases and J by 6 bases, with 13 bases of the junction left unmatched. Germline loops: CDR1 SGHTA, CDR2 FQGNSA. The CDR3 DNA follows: TGTGCCAGCAGCGAGGATTTGGCTAGCGGGAGCCGCGAGCAGTACTTC. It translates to CASSEDLASGSREQYF.

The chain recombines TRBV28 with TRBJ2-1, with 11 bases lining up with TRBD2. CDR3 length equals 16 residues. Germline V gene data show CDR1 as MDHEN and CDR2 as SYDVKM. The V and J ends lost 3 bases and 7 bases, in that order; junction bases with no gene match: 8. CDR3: CASSLPGTSGRNEQFF. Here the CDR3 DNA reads TGTGCCAGCAGTTTGCCAGGGACTAGCGGCCGTAATGAGCAGTTCTTC.

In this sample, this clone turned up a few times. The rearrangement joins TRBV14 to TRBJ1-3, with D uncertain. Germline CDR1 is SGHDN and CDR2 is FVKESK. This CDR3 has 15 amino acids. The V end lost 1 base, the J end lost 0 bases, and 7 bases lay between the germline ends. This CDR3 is CASSQGYLSGNTIYF. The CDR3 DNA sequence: TGTGCCAGCAGCCAAGGGTATCTCTCTGGAAACACCATATATTTT.

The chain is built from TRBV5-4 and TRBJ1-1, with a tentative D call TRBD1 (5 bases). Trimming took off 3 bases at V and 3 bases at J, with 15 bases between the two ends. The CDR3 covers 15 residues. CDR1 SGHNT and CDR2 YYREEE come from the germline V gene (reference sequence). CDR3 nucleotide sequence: TGTGCCAGCAGCTCCCTGCCGCAGGGAGACACTGAAGCTTTCTTT. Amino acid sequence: CASSSLPQGDTEAFF. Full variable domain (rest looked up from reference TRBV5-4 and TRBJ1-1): ETGVTQSPTHLIKTRGQQVTLRCSSQSGHNTVSWYQQALGQGPQFIFQYYREEENGRGNFPPRFSGLQFPNYSSELNVNALELDDSALYLCASSSLPQGDTEAFFGQGTRLTVV.

In nucleotides, the CDR3 is TGTGCCATCAGTGACCAGGGCGCGAACACCGGGGAGCTGTTTTTT. Residues: CAISDQGANTGELFF. The chain uses TRBV10-3 and TRBJ2-2, with D possibly TRBD1 on 5 matching bases. CDR3 length: 15 amino acids. Germline CDR1 ENHRY, CDR2 SYGVKD. V was trimmed by 3 bases and J by 0 bases, leaving 8 bases between them.

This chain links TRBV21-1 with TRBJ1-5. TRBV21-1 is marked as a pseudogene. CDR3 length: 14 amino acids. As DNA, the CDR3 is TGTGCCAGCAGCAATGTCAACCCCAATCAGCCCCAGCATTTT. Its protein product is CASSNVNPNQPQHF.

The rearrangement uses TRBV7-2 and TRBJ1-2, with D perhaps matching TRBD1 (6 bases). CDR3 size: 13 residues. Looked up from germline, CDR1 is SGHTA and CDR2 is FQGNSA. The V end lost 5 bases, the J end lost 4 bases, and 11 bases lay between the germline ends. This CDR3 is CASSTDRSYGYTF. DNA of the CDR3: TGTGCCAGCAGCACAGACAGGAGCTATGGCTACACCTTC.

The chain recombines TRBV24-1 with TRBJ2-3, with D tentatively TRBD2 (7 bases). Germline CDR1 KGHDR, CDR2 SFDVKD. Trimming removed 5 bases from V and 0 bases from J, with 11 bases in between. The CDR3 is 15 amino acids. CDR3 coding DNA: TGTGCCACCAGTGGCGGCGGGGGCAGCACAGATACGCAGTATTTT. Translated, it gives CATSGGGGSTDTQYF.

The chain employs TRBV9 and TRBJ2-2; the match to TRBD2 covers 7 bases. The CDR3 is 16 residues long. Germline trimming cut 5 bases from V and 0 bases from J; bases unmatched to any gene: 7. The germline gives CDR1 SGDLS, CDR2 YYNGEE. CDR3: CASSPPAGANTGELFF. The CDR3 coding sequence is TGTGCCAGCAGTCCCCCTGCGGGGGCGAACACCGGGGAGCTGTTTTTT.

In nucleotides, the CDR3 is TGCGCCAGCAGCCCTGAGCAATTCTATCCACTTCAAGAGACCCAGTACTTC. Its protein is CASSPEQFYPLQETQYF. J is TRBJ2-5 and V is TRBV23-1, with D hard to call. TRBV23-1 is identified as an open reading frame with a role that is uncertain. CDR3 length: 17 residues. V was clipped by 6 bases and J by 2 bases, with 22 bases between them.

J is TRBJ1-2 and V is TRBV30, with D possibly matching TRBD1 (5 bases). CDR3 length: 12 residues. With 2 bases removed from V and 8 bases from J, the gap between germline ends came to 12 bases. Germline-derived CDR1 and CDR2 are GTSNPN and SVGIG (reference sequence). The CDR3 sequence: CAWSSGTGGYTF. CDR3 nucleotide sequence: TGTGCCTGGAGTTCGGGGACTGGGGGCTACACCTTC.

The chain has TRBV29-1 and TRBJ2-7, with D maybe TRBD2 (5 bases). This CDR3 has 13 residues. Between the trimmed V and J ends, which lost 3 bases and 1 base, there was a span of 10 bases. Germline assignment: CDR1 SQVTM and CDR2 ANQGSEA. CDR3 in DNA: TGCAGCGTTGAGGGCGGGCCTTCCTACGAGCAGTACTTC. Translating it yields CSVEGGPSYEQYF.

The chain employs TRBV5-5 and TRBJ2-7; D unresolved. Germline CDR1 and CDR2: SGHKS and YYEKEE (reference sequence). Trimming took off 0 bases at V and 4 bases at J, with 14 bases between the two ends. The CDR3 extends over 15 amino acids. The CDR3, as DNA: TGTGCCAGCAGCTTGGGACAAGGCCGCGGTTACGAGCAGTACTTC. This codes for CASSLGQGRGYEQYF.

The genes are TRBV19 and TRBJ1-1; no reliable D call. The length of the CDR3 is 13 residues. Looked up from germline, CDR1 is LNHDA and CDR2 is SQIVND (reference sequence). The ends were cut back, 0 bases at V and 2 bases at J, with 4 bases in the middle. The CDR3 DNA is TGTGCCAGTAGTATAGACCCAAACACTGAAGCTTTCTTT. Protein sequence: CASSIDPNTEAFF.

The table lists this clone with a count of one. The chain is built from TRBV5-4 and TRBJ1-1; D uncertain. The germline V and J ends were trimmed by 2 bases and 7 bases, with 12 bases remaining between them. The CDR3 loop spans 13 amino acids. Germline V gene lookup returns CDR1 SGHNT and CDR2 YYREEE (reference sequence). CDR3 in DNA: TGTGCCAGCAGCTTAGGGTTCGGGATTGAAGCTTTCTTT. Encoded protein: CASSLGFGIEAFF.

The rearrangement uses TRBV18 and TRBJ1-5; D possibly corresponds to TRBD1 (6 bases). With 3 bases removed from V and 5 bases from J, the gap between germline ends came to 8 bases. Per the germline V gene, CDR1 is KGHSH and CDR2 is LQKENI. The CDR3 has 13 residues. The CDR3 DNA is TGTGCCAGCTCACCGTCAGGGGATCAGCCCCAGCATTTT. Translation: CASSPSGDQPQHF.

CDR3: CASSLDLGFGGSPLHF. The CDR3 DNA follows: TGCGCCAGCAGCTTGGATCTCGGGTTTGGGGGTTCACCCCTCCACTTT. V and J are TRBV5-1 and TRBJ1-6; a weak D match, TRBD1 (5 bases). The germline CDR1 and CDR2 sequences are SGHRS and YFSETQ. The CDR3 has 16 amino acids. V was clipped by 0 bases and J by 9 bases, with 16 bases between them.

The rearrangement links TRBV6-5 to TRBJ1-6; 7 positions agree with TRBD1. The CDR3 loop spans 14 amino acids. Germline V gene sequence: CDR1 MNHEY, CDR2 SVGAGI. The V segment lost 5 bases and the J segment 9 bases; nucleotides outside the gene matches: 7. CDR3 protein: CASSRDSQSSPLHF. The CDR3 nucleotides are TGTGCCAGCAGTCGGGACAGTCAAAGTTCACCCCTCCACTTT.

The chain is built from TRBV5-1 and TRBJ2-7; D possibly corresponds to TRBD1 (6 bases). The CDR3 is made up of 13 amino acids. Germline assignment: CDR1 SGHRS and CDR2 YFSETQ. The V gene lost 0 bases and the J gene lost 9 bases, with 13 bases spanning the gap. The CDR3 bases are TGCGCCAGCAGCTTGGAGGTCCAAGGGGGGCAGTACTTC. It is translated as CASSLEVQGGQYF.

The CDR3 sequence is CAWSPGSGGYTF. Written as DNA, the CDR3 is TGTGCCTGGAGCCCGGGCAGCGGCGGCTACACCTTC. V is TRBV30 and J is TRBJ1-2; no reliable D call. The germline V gene encodes CDR1 GTSNPN and CDR2 SVGIG (reference sequence). Trimming cost V 3 bases and J 8 bases, with 13 bases left between them. CDR3 size: 12 residues.

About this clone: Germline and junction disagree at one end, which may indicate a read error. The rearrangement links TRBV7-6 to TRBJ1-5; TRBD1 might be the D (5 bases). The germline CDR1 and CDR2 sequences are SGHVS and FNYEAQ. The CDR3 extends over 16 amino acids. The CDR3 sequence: CASSPDGLGRNQPQHF. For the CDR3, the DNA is TGTGCCAGCAGCCCGGACGGACTGGGGCGCAACCAGCCCCAGCATTTT.

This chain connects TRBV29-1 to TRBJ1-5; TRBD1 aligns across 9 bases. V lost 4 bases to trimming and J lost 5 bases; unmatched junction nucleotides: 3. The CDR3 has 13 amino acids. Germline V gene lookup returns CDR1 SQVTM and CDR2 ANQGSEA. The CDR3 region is CSVGGQGHQPQHF. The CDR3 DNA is TGCAGCGTTGGGGGACAGGGCCATCAGCCCCAGCATTTT.

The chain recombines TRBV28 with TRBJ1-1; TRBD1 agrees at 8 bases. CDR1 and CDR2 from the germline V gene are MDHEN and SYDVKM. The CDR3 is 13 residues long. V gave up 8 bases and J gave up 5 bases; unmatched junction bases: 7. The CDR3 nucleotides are TGTGCCAGCCAGGGGGCGCGGGATACTGAAGCTTTCTTT. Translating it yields CASQGARDTEAFF.

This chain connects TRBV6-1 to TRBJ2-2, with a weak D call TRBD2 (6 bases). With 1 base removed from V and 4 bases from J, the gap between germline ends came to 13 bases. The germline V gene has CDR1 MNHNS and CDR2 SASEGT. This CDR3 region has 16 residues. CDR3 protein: CASSEGTGDRTGELFF. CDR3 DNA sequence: TGTGCCAGCAGTGAAGGTACGGGAGATCGCACCGGGGAGCTGTTTTTT.

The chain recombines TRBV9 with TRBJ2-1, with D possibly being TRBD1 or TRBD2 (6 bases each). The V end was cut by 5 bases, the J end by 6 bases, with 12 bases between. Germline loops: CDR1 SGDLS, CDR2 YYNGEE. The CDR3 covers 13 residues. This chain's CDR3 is CASSGGPPNEQFF. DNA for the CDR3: TGTGCCAGCAGTGGGGGGCCACCCAATGAGCAGTTCTTC.